This TCR beta chain was found in a study of cytomegalovirus exposure and HLA in healthy donors. Clones were read by immunoSEQ multiplex PCR, and TCRdb kept only the in-frame ones, dropping some. The data contain about 190,000 clones, 65% to 85% of them seen just once; the ten biggest clones take up about 3%. The clonotype comes from a woman aged 18-30 years in good health and CMV-seropositive. Sequencing was carried out using PBMCs.

The CDR3 DNA is TGTGCCAGCAGTGAAATAGCCCCCGGGGAGCTGTTTTTT. It yields the protein CASSEIAPGELFF. The chain combines TRBV6-1 with TRBJ2-2; no firm D call. Germline V gives CDR1 MNHNS, CDR2 SASEGT. The CDR3 is made up of 13 amino acids. V was shortened by 2 bases and J by 6 bases, with 7 bases between the two germline ends.